This record concerns one T cell receptor (beta chain) sequence. The antigen is not known. PBMC sampling occurred before vaccination, two weeks after the third dose, and at progression. The data stem from a study of glioma-infiltrating T cells after dendritic cell vaccination. Study observations and caveats: Higher pretreatment TIL content predicted longer progression-free time and survival.

V was shortened by 4 bases and J by 2 bases, with 12 bases between the two germline ends. The germline CDR1 and CDR2 sequences are SGHRS and YFSETQ. The CDR3 length is 14 residues. Libraries were prepared by immunoSEQ multiplex PCR; TCRdb keeps only in-frame clonotypes and omits some of them. Of some 70,000 clones listed, around 86% are singletons. The receptor was derived from a human donor with glioblastoma. The chain couples TRBV5-1 to TRBJ1-2; possibly TRBD1 for D (6 bases). The sequencing here drew on blood, taken before dendritic cell vaccination. CDR3 protein: CASSRDTANYGYTF. DNA of the CDR3: TGCGCCAGCAGCCGGGACACCGCCAACTATGGCTACACCTTC.